This TCR beta chain was sequenced for a study of blood T cell repertoires in COVID-19. About the study: Collection of acute and convalescent COVID-19 samples took place in the United States, Italy and Spain. Sample material is recorded as cDNA or gDNA derived from T cells, B-cell-depleted T cells, or PBMCs.

As handled by the study authors: Scientists estimated how many nucleated cells there were by amplifying reference gene primers. The repertoire was sequenced with immunoSEQ multiplex PCR; TCRdb's copy has only in-frame clones and lacks some. The DNA gave D and trimming, while V, J and clone size come from that table. Seen here are around 270,000 clones, 75% to 90% observed once, and the top ten hold over 1.5%. J gave up 6 bases and V 7 bases, and 9 bases lay outside the gene matches. Germline CDR1 LNHDA, CDR2 SQIVND (reference sequence). The length of the CDR3 is 17 residues. The sample taken for sequencing was peripheral blood. This TCR derives from a man aged 30 to 45 with active or convalescent COVID-19. This chain joins TRBV19 and TRBJ2-2, with 15 bases aligning to TRBD2. The CDR3 DNA reads as TGTGCCAGTACCTCACGGACTAGCGGGGGGGCCGCCGGGGAGCTGTTTTTT. Residues: CASTSRTSGGAAGELFF.